This TCR beta chain was identified in a study of shared clonotypes between healthy human individuals. Naive CD8 populations comprised CD45RO-negative cells positively selected for CCR7, excluding terminally differentiated effector memory CD45RA+ cells. Produced via immunoSEQ multiplex PCR; TCRdb's table is partial and in-frame only. The sample carries some 1,900,000 clones, about 95% recorded once. Per germline, CDR1 GTSNPN and CDR2 SVGIG (reference sequence). This CDR3 is built from 13 residues. Trimming stripped 2 bases from V and 2 bases from J, with 10 bases between. This receptor was taken from a young man in good health. V is TRBV30 and J is TRBJ2-7, with a weak D call TRBD2 (6 bases). Sequenced material: naive CD8+ T cells sorted from blood. The CDR3 sequence: CAWSHSGPYEQYF. Written as DNA, the CDR3 is TGTGCCTGGAGTCATAGCGGACCCTACGAGCAGTACTTC.